One TCR beta chain is described in this entry. What this receptor recognizes is not known. There are no base qualities to consult, and no much larger clone falls within one base. This sample's time point label indicates: persistent/refractory GD, antithyroid drugs over 5 years with positive TRAb. For both TCR sequencing and RNA sequencing, RNA was extracted from PBMCs in TRIzol. The diagnosis of Graves' disease was made according to American Thyroid Association guidelines. The patients came from an endocrinology department in Xi'an, China. From each patient, about 9 milliliters of peripheral blood was collected into an EDTA anticoagulant tube. Ficoll Paque Plus density gradient separation was used to isolate PBMCs, and no additional T cell sorting was done. An Agilent 2100 Bioanalyzer and agarose gel were used to check RNA quality, and a NanoDrop 2000 was used to measure RNA concentration. These data belong to a study of regulatory T cells in long-lasting Graves disease (dated by TCRdb to 2020 to 2023). As for the study more broadly: To count as having persistent Graves' disease, a patient had to have received antithyroid drug treatment for over 5 years with TSH receptor autoantibodies remaining persistently positive. A total of roughly 33 samples were covered by TCR sequencing, comprising some 13 persistent and about 20 newly diagnosed Graves' disease patients. The study was registered as a clinical trial and conducted in China. Persistent Graves' disease patients in the clinical cohort had taken antithyroid drugs for approximately 9.5 years on average. Patients with persistent Graves' disease were compared with patients with newly diagnosed Graves' disease using TCR sequencing and RNA sequencing of peripheral blood.

V is shortened by 3 bases, J by 0 bases, and the region joining them spans 10 bases. Measured from the cysteine to the phenylalanine, the CDR3 is 15 residues long. Left in the record is the CDR3 DNA by itself, 45 bases read in frame from the first base. CDR1 and CDR2, per the germline V gene (reference sequence), are LGHDT and YNNKEL. Libraries were made using multiplex PCR. Instrument used: Illumina HiSeq 4000. To build TCR beta libraries, CDR3 regions were amplified by Arm-PCR using iRepertoire HTBI primers. Gel purification was performed on PCR products prior to sequencing. From the authors' description of their analysis: Gene usage analysis of CDR3 amino acid clonotypes used the approximately 56 TRBV and about 15 TRBJ segments found across samples. Filtered high-quality paired reads were merged into contigs using COPE and FqMerger. Contigs were aligned with BLAST to IMGT TRBV, TRBD and TRBJ reference genes, and CDR3 was defined per IMGT. Any clonotype with a frequency above 0.1% was counted as a highly expanded clone. Shannon entropy was used to measure repertoire diversity, and the Gini coefficient was used to measure V-J evenness. Public clonotypes were defined as clonotypes shared by more than one individual. Clones were called with MiXCR by TCRdb after fastp trimmed the public reads at Q25, and only in-frame beta chains were retained. All rows with the same CDR3 protein become a single entry with the most common DNA and genes. Clone size and V and J calls follow TCRdb, not the original study. For this sample there are about 430,000 distinct CDR3 sequences; 21% appear just once. The ten largest clones capture around an eighth of the sample.

Broad study findings and their caveats: More public clonotypes were shared among persistent patients (roughly 2,900) than among newly diagnosed patients (966). The small sample size was acknowledged by the authors as a limitation that may reduce accuracy. TRBV28, TRBJ1-2 and TRBJ2-5 were preferentially used in persistent disease, while TRBV20-1 and TRBJ2-1 were favored in newly diagnosed disease. Lower TCR Shannon entropy and fewer highly expanded clones were observed in persistent Graves' disease patients than in newly diagnosed patients, which suggested clonal expansion. Sequencing and analysis were limited to the TCR beta chain. Peripheral blood alone was examined, since thyroid tissue, which constituted the primary lesion, could not be accessed.

The TCR was taken from a female donor with Graves disease. Sequenced here: peripheral blood mononuclear cells (PBMCs), sampled when the disease was refractory, from a patient treated with antithyroid drugs. The chain joins TRBV3-1 to TRBJ2-3; the D call is tentative, TRBD1 or TRBD2, as each matches 6 bases. This receptor carries the CDR3 CASSQGGGSTDTQYF. The bases are TGTGCCAGCAGCCAGGGGGGCGGTAGCACAGATACGCAGTATTTT.